Detailed here is one TCR beta chain. Its target is unknown. These data are taken from a study of CD8+ T cells in alopecia areata. Whole-study context: Treatment of the treated patients consisted of oral tofacitinib, 5 to 10 mg twice daily. Broader study findings: Alopecia totalis/universalis scalp especially showed more expanded CD8+ clones than normal scalp. Administration of tofacitinib significantly diminished scalp clonality and expanded CD8+ clones within the top 100.

The germline V and J ends were trimmed by 5 bases and 4 bases, with 11 bases remaining between them. The CDR3 has 13 residues. The V gene's germline CDR1 is SNHLY and CDR2 FYNNEI. Once RNA had been extracted, it was reverse transcribed into cDNA to act as the sequencing template. Here immunoSEQ multiplex PCR was the method, and the copy in TCRdb shows in-frame clones only, minus some. The sample holds over 150,000 clones; roughly 53% are singletons and the top ten take 10% to 15%. Described treatment: oral pan-JAK inhibitor, 5-10 mg twice daily. The sequence was obtained from a human donor with alopecia areata. The specimen was CD8+ T cells sorted from blood, collected at week 24, from a patient treated with tofacitinib. The chain links TRBV2 to TRBJ1-2; D is ambiguous. The chain's CDR3 is CASSWELSYGYTF. The CDR3 nucleotides read TGTGCCAGCAGTTGGGAATTGTCCTATGGCTACACCTTC.